These 21 T cell receptor beta chains share one sample of origin, sequenced in a study of T cells after yellow fever vaccination. In TCRdb, the 5' RACE reads were re-called with MiXCR into one record per CDR3 protein. This sample has 500,000 to 650,000 distinct CDR3 sequences, with about 12% found just once. The material was PBMCs, obtained on the day of the yellow fever booster vaccination. Source of these receptors: a man aged 25 to 45 who received the YFV17D yellow fever vaccine.

Turning to this clonotype: At one end, the junction sequence differs from germline, possibly due to a read error. The chain employs TRBV7-9 and TRBJ2-1; 8 bases match TRBD1. The CDR3 loop spans 12 amino acids. Germline V lookup: CDR1 SEHNR, CDR2 FQNEAQ (reference sequence). This CDR3 reads CASSMQDRVSIF. In nucleotides, the CDR3 is TGTGCCAGCAGCATGCAGGACAGGGTCAGTATCTTC.

The chain is built from TRBV10-3 and TRBJ2-1, with TRBD2 matching over 10 bases. The J segment lost 5 bases and the V segment lost 5 bases, leaving 3 bases of the junction unmatched. CDR3 length: 14 amino acids. Germline V gives CDR1 ENHRY, CDR2 SYGVKD. In DNA, the CDR3 is TGTGCCATCAGTCCGGGACTAGCGAACAATGAGCAGTTCTTC. Protein: CAISPGLANNEQFF.

This clonotype was seen more than once but under ten times. The rearrangement links TRBV6-5 to TRBJ2-7, with 9 bases that match TRBD1. The CDR3 runs to 17 residues. Trimming at V came to 0 bases and at J to 0 bases, leaving 6 bases not matched to a gene. Germline assignment: CDR1 MNHEY and CDR2 SVGAGI. CDR3 nucleotides: TGTGCCAGCAGTTACTCGGCCGGACAGGGGTTCTCCTACGAGCAGTACTTC. Translating it yields CASSYSAGQGFSYEQYF.

A few counts support this clonotype. The rearrangement joins TRBV19 to TRBJ2-1; tentatively, D is TRBD1 (6 bases). Trimming took off 3 bases at V and 15 bases at J, with 21 bases between the two ends. There are 14 residues in the CDR3. Germline V gene data show CDR1 as LNHDA and CDR2 as SQIVND (reference sequence). The CDR3 reads CASSIPVMGARAFF. The CDR3 DNA is TGTGCCAGTAGTATCCCCGTTATGGGGGCGCGGGCGTTCTTC.

The V and J genes are TRBV19 and TRBJ2-2, with D unresolved. The CDR3 covers 14 residues. Germline-derived CDR1 and CDR2 are LNHDA and SQIVND (reference sequence). V shed 7 bases and J shed 4 bases, with 13 bases lying between them. The CDR3 DNA reads TGTGCCAGTATTTCGGGCAGATTCACCGGGGAGCTGTTTTTT. This encodes CASISGRFTGELFF.

This clonotype was seen ten or more times. The V call is TRBV9, the J call TRBJ2-1, with 7 nucleotides matching TRBD2. This CDR3 is built from 16 residues. CDR1 and CDR2 from the germline V gene are SGDLS and YYNGEE. V dropped 0 bases and J dropped 0; count of bases not matched to a gene: 3. DNA of the CDR3: TGTGCCAGCAGCGTAGGCGCTAGCGGCTCCTACAATGAGCAGTTCTTC. It translates to CASSVGASGSYNEQFF.

V and J are TRBV30 and TRBJ1-6, with D possibly being TRBD1 (5 bases). The ends were cut back, 1 base at V and 7 bases at J, with 14 bases in the middle. The length of the CDR3 is 15 residues. CDR1 and CDR2 from the germline V gene are GTSNPN and SVGIG (reference sequence). The CDR3 DNA reads TGTGCCTGGAGTGAAACCGGGACGTCGAATTCACCCCTCCACTTT. This gives the protein CAWSETGTSNSPLHF. Using reference TRBV30 and TRBJ1-6 for the parts outside the CDR3, the full variable domain is SQTIHQWPATLVQPVGSPLSLECTVEGTSNPNLYWYRQAAGRGLQLLFYSVGIGQISSEVPQNLSASRPQDRQFILSSKKLLLSDSGFYLCAWSETGTSNSPLHFGNGTRLTVT.

This clonotype appeared a few times. The genes are TRBV5-1 and TRBJ2-1; D is tentatively TRBD1 or TRBD2 (5 bases each). V was cut by 4 bases and J by 3 bases, with 17 bases left in between. The CDR3 spans 16 residues. Germline values: CDR1 SGHRS, CDR2 YFSETQ. The CDR3 here is CASSKSGTGIYNEQFF. Here the CDR3 DNA reads TGCGCCAGCAGCAAATCCGGGACGGGGATCTACAATGAGCAGTTCTTC. Full variable domain (remainder filled in from reference TRBV5-1 and TRBJ2-1): KAGVTQTPRYLIKTRGQQVTLSCSPISGHRSVSWYQQTPGQGLQFLFEYFSETQRNKGNFPGRFSGRQFSNSRSEMNVSTLELGDSALYLCASSKSGTGIYNEQFFGPGTRLTVL.

Many counts were recorded for this clonotype. The V gene is TRBV20-1, the J gene TRBJ1-2; D is uncertain. The CDR3 length is 14 residues. Germline-derived CDR1 and CDR2 are DFQATT and SNEGSKA (reference sequence). V lost 0 bases, J lost 2 bases, and 10 bases lay in between. CDR3 residues: CSARDLGRNYGYTF. CDR3 DNA: TGCAGTGCTAGAGACCTAGGAAGGAACTATGGCTACACCTTC.

In this sample, this clonotype turned up a few times. The rearrangement uses TRBV5-4 and TRBJ2-5, with D tentatively TRBD1 (6 bases). The CDR3 length is 17 residues. CDR1 is SGHNT and CDR2 is YYREEE in the germline V gene (reference sequence). V was pared by 1 base and J by 1 base, with 17 bases between. The CDR3 sequence: CASSLLQGVGIQETQYF. CDR3 bases: TGTGCCAGCAGCTTGCTACAGGGAGTAGGGATCCAAGAGACCCAGTACTTC.

This sequence joins TRBV20-1 and TRBJ2-1; 12 bases fit TRBD2. Per germline, CDR1 DFQATT and CDR2 SNEGSKA (reference sequence). V was pared by 3 bases and J by 0 bases, with 3 bases of the junction left unmatched. The CDR3 is made up of 16 amino acids. The CDR3 sequence is CSARGTSGPSYNEQFF. The CDR3 region has the DNA TGCAGTGCTAGGGGGACTAGCGGGCCCTCCTACAATGAGCAGTTCTTC.

CDR3 bases: TGTGCCAGCAGCCGGGACAGGGTATTTGGGGAGACCCAGTACTTC. Amino acids: CASSRDRVFGETQYF. The V and J genes are TRBV7-2 and TRBJ2-5; 9 bases are shared with TRBD1. The CDR3 has 15 residues. Germline V CDR1 and CDR2: SGHTA, FQGNSA. V dropped 5 bases and J dropped 5; count of bases not matched to a gene: 9.

The genes are TRBV2 and TRBJ1-5; weak D call: TRBD1 (5 bases). V was trimmed by 7 bases and J by 7 bases, leaving 14 bases between them. The germline gives CDR1 SNHLY, CDR2 FYNNEI. The CDR3 spans 13 residues. CDR3 amino acids: CASTGGGAQPQHF. As DNA, the CDR3 is TGTGCCAGCACGGGCGGGGGTGCCCAGCCCCAGCATTTT.

This clonotype has a handful of counts. The chain links TRBV7-9 to TRBJ2-1, with 7 bases lining up with TRBD1. CDR3 length equals 16 residues. Losses at the gene ends were 5 bases for V and 1 base for J; bases not matched to a gene: 8. From germline, CDR1 is SEHNR and CDR2 FQNEAQ (reference sequence). The CDR3 sequence is CASSHDRAPSYNEQFF. For the CDR3, the DNA is TGTGCCAGCAGCCACGACAGGGCCCCTTCCTACAATGAGCAGTTCTTC.

This chain joins TRBV20-1 and TRBJ2-3, with D uncertain. This CDR3 spans 12 amino acids. V was clipped by 3 bases and J by 3 bases, with 7 bases between them. Looked up from germline, CDR1 is DFQATT and CDR2 is SNEGSKA (reference sequence). CDR3 loop: CSASKRTDTQYF. The CDR3 DNA reads TGCAGTGCTAGTAAGAGGACAGATACGCAGTATTTT.

The V and J genes are TRBV20-1 and TRBJ2-7; TRBD1 agrees at 8 bases. This CDR3 region has 14 residues. Trimming removed 6 bases from V and 2 bases from J; junction bases left unmatched: 9. In germline, CDR1 is DFQATT, CDR2 SNEGSKA (reference sequence). This chain's CDR3 is CSAGTGTGPYEQYF. CDR3 nucleotides: TGCAGTGCCGGGACCGGGACAGGTCCCTACGAGCAGTACTTC.

The V and J genes are TRBV20-1 and TRBJ1-5; 7 bases are a match to TRBD1. The V segment lost 5 bases and the J segment 4 bases; nucleotides outside the gene matches: 8. CDR1 and CDR2 (germline): DFQATT, SNEGSKA (reference sequence). The CDR3 covers 14 residues. This CDR3 reads CSAQYGTANQPQHF. CDR3 nucleotides: TGCAGTGCTCAATACGGGACAGCTAATCAGCCCCAGCATTTT.

The V call is TRBV29-1, the J call TRBJ1-4; D gene uncertain. The CDR3 runs 15 residues. Germline V gene data show CDR1 as SQVTM and CDR2 as ANQGSEA. The germline V and J ends were trimmed by 4 bases and 7 bases, with 19 bases remaining between them. In DNA, the CDR3 is TGCAGCGTTGCCGGGATCGAGCGGGAGTCTGAAAAACTGTTTTTT. It is translated as CSVAGIERESEKLFF. The full variable domain, with the rest looked up from reference TRBV29-1 and TRBJ1-4, is SAVISQKPSRDICQRGTSLTIQCQVDSQVTMMFWYRQQPGQSLTLIATANQGSEATYESGFVIDKFPISRPNLTFSTLTVSNMSPEDSSIYLCSVAGIERESEKLFFGSGTQLSVL.

This clonotype was counted between two and nine times. The chain carries TRBV3-1 and TRBJ2-2; 13 nucleotides match TRBD2. The junction had 2 bases not matched to a gene; V was cut back by 0 bases and J by 4 bases. Germline V gene lookup returns CDR1 LGHDT and CDR2 YNNKEL (reference sequence). The CDR3 runs to 17 residues. CDR3 DNA sequence: TGTGCCAGCAGCCAAGACTGGACTAGCGGGAGCACCGGGGAGCTGTTTTTT. Its protein is CASSQDWTSGSTGELFF.

The CDR3 nucleotides are TGTGCCATCAGTGAGTCGACATTCCCCCGGGAGGGCACCTACGAGCAGTACTTC. Its protein product is CAISESTFPREGTYEQYF. The chain couples TRBV10-3 to TRBJ2-7; 8 bases agree with TRBD2. With 0 bases clipped from V and 2 bases from J, the junction kept 12 bases outside the gene matches. This CDR3 is built from 18 residues. From germline, CDR1 is ENHRY and CDR2 SYGVKD.

The chain recombines TRBV30 with TRBJ2-5, with a weak D call TRBD1 (6 bases). Trimming shortened V by 5 bases and J by 5 bases, and 12 bases separated the two germline ends. In germline, CDR1 is GTSNPN, CDR2 SVGIG (reference sequence). The CDR3 contains 12 residues. The CDR3 DNA is TGTGCCTGGGGGGGCCGGATCGAGACCCAGTACTTC. Its protein is CAWGGRIETQYF.